The subject of this entry is one T cell receptor (beta chain). This specimen belongs to a study of blood T cell repertoires in COVID-19. V was pared by 6 bases and J by 3 bases, with 7 bases of the junction left unmatched. The CDR3 extends over 15 amino acids. Germline assignment: CDR1 MNHNY and CDR2 SVGAGI (reference sequence). The protocol was immunoSEQ multiplex PCR, while the TCRdb copy is restricted to in-frame clones and leaves out a portion. In the table there are about 250,000 clones, roughly 80% of which are singletons. This clonotype originated in an elderly man with acute or convalescent COVID-19. The chain combines TRBV6-6 with TRBJ1-5; 8 nucleotides line up with TRBD1. Specimen: peripheral blood. CDR3 DNA sequence: TGTGCCAGCAGCCAGGGACAGGCTCACAATCAGCCCCAGCATTTT. It yields the protein CASSQGQAHNQPQHF.